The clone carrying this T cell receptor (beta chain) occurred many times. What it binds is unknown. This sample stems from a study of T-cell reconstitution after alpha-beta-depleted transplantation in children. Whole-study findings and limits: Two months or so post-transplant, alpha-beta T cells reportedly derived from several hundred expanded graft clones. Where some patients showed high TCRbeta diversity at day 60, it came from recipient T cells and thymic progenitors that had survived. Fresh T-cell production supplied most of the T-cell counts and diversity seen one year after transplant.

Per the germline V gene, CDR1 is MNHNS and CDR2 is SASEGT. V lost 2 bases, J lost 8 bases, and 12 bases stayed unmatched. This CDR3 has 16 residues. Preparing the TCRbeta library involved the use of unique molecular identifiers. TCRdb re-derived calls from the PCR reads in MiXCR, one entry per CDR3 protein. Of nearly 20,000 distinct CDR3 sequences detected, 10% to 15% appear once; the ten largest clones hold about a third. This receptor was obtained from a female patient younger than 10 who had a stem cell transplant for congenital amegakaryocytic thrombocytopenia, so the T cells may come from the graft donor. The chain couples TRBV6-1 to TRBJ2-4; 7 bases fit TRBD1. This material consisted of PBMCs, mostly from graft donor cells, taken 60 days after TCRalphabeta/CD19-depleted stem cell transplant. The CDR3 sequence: CASSEMAWRGGYIQYF. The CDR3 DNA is TGTGCCAGCAGTGAAATGGCGTGGAGAGGGGGCTACATTCAGTACTTC.